The 8 T cell receptor beta chains reported below all come from one sample, sequenced in a study of human T cells and chemical hapten exposure. The time point was: patch test 3, about 24 weeks after DPC sensitization. Treatment given: therapeutic diphenylcyclopropenone sensitization with weekly scalp DPC. MiXCR, applied by TCRdb to the RACE reads, yields one record per CDR3 protein. The top ten hold 2.1% of the sample, which has over 150,000 distinct CDR3 sequences, 25% to 35% seen once. The source material was whole blood, sampled in connection with sensitization to the hapten diphenylcyclopropenone (DPC). Source of these receptors: a young woman with alopecia areata. Some clones in this sample may be carry-over from other donors' samples.

The chain has TRBV2 and TRBJ2-2; D remains ambiguous. The CDR3 covers 12 residues. The V end was cut by 6 bases, the J end by 7 bases, with 9 bases between. Germline CDR1 is SNHLY and CDR2 is FYNNEI. CDR3 DNA: TGTGCCAGCAGGCAAGATGTCGGGGAGCTGTTTTTT. Translating it yields CASRQDVGELFF.

The V call is TRBV7-2, the J call TRBJ2-1; D is uncertain. The germline V and J ends were trimmed by 2 bases and 2 bases, with 10 bases remaining between them. CDR3 length equals 15 residues. The germline gives CDR1 SGHTA, CDR2 FQGNSA. Written as DNA, the CDR3 is TGTGCCAGCAGCTTATTGCCAGTACCCTACAATGAGCAGTTCTTC. It specifies CASSLLPVPYNEQFF.

This chain links TRBV29-1 with TRBJ1-2; D ambiguous. CDR1 is SQVTM, CDR2 ANQGSEA, per germline. V gave up 4 bases and J gave up 4 bases, with 13 bases separating them. The CDR3 totals 13 residues. The CDR3 DNA sequence: TGCAGCGTTGGGACCACTTCGGGCTATGGCTACACCTTC. The encoded protein is CSVGTTSGYGYTF.

The chain recombines TRBV7-9 with TRBJ2-4; D unresolved. The CDR3 covers 16 residues. CDR1 and CDR2 (germline): SEHNR, FQNEAQ (reference sequence). Trimming removed 3 bases at V and 1 base at J, with 13 bases between. This CDR3 reads CASSFQSGTAKNIQYF. The CDR3 DNA reads TGTGCCAGCAGCTTCCAATCGGGTACGGCCAAAAACATTCAGTACTTC.

The sample holds many counts of this clonotype. This chain uses TRBV7-6 with TRBJ2-7, with a weak D call TRBD1 (6 bases). Germline CDR1 and CDR2: SGHVS and FNYEAQ. The CDR3 consists of 14 residues. V dropped 1 base and J dropped 2 bases, with 9 bases sitting between them. CDR3 DNA: TGTGCCAGCAGCTTAGGACAGGCGACCTACGAGCAGTACTTC. Protein product: CASSLGQATYEQYF.

CDR3 sequence reads: CASSGDRPGQYF. DNA for the CDR3: TGTGCCAGCAGCGGGGACCGCCCGGGGCAGTACTTC. The V and J genes are TRBV7-9 and TRBJ2-7; D is possibly TRBD1 or TRBD2 (5 bases each). The CDR3 is 12 amino acids. Trimming took 5 bases from V and 9 from J, leaving 14 bases between them. Germline lookup yields CDR1 SEHNR and CDR2 FQNEAQ (reference sequence).

The J gene is TRBJ2-5, the V gene TRBV4-2, with D perhaps matching TRBD1 (5 bases). This CDR3 has 15 amino acids. V was cut by 3 bases and J by 2 bases, with 13 bases left in between. Germline CDR1 and CDR2: LGHNA and YNFKEQ. CDR3 nucleotide sequence: TGTGCCAGCAGCCAGGACCAGGGATTACAAGAGACCCAGTACTTC. Its translation: CASSQDQGLQETQYF.

This clonotype appeared a few times. This rearrangement joins TRBV4-3 to TRBJ2-7; D is perhaps TRBD1 (5 bases). The ends were cut back, 0 bases at V and 6 bases at J, with 21 bases in the middle. Looked up from germline, CDR1 is LGHNA and CDR2 is YSLEER. The length of the CDR3 is 17 residues. Written as DNA, the CDR3 is TGCGCCAGCAGCCAAGAAACGAGTGGCAGGGCAGTTGGCGAGCAGTACTTC. Translation gives CASSQETSGRAVGEQYF.